This T cell receptor beta chain came from a study of cytomegalovirus exposure and HLA in healthy donors. CDR1 is SGHDT, CDR2 YYEEEE, per germline. The V segment lost 4 bases and the J segment 2 bases; nucleotides outside the gene matches: 4. The CDR3 totals 14 residues. To note about this clone: Its antigen is as yet unknown.

The study, taken as a whole, reports: A subsequent analysis found that TCR clusters from the first cohort also tended to co-occur in the 120 validation repertoires, with around 94% of cluster scores above 0.

Clones were sequenced by immunoSEQ multiplex PCR, and TCRdb holds only the in-frame ones, with some missing. The repertoire holds over 200,000 clones, roughly 87% seen once, with approximately 3.1% in the top ten. This sequence was found in a woman between 25 and 40 years old in good health and CMV-seronegative. The chain carries TRBV5-6 and TRBJ2-5; 8 nucleotides match TRBD1. The sequenced material came from PBMCs. The CDR3 DNA reads as TGTGCCAGCAGCCCAGGGGGCAGGCAAGAGACCCAGTACTTC. Amino acids: CASSPGGRQETQYF.